This T cell receptor (beta chain) comes out of a study of blood T cell repertoires in COVID-19. On the study more broadly: Whether acute or convalescent, the COVID-19 samples came from the United States, Italy and Spain.

This CDR3 has 14 amino acids. The V and J ends lost 2 bases and 4 bases, in that order; junction bases with no gene match: 4. Per the germline V gene, CDR1 is MNHNY and CDR2 is SVGAGI (reference sequence). Sequencing was performed with immunoSEQ multiplex PCR; in TCRdb, only in-frame clones are kept and a portion is missing. The table records around 100,000 clones, about four fifths of them present only once. This clone showed up just a few times. V gene TRBV6-6 combines with J gene TRBJ1-1; 7 nucleotides align to TRBD1. Sequencing was done on a sample of peripheral blood. This TCR was sampled from a human donor in a cohort sampled during active COVID-19. CDR3 coding DNA: TGTGCCAGCAGTTACGGAACAGGGGCCACTGAAGCTTTCTTT. Residues: CASSYGTGATEAFF.